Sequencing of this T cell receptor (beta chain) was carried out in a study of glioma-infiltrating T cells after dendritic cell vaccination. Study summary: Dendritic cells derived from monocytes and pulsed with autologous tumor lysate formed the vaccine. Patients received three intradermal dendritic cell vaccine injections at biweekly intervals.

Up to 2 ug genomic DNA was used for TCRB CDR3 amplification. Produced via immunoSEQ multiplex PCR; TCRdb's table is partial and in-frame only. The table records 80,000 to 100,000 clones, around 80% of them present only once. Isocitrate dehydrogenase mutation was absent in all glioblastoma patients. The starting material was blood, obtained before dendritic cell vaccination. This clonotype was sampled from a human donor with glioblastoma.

The CDR3 region is CSVEKAGGPFLYNEQFF. CDR3 DNA sequence: TGCAGCGTTGAAAAGGCGGGGGGGCCTTTTCTATACAATGAGCAGTTCTTC. The rearrangement links TRBV29-1 to TRBJ2-1, with 9 bases identical to TRBD2. This CDR3 comprises 17 residues. Germline V gene lookup returns CDR1 SQVTM and CDR2 ANQGSEA. V lost 2 bases to trimming and J lost 4 bases; unmatched junction nucleotides: 12.